The TCR beta chain described here comes from a study of human T cells and chemical hapten exposure. The CDR3 has 14 amino acids. Germline CDR1 and CDR2: SEHNR and FQNEAQ (reference sequence). The V gene end was trimmed by 2 bases and the J gene end by 2 bases; junction bases not matched to a gene: 1. Study conclusions and caveats: Controls formed significantly fewer large CDR3 similarity clusters than expanded TCRs did. TCRs exceeding 1 in 1000 frequency stayed unchanged with DPC sensitization.

Unique molecular identifiers were attached to individual cDNA molecules within the library. TCRdb passed the RACE reads through MiXCR, listing each CDR3 protein once. The sample has a few hundred thousand distinct CDR3 sequences, nearly 6.5% seen once. As to time point: patch test 2, 6 weeks after DPC sensitization. Sample treatment: therapeutic diphenylcyclopropenone sensitization with weekly scalp DPC. As to this clonotype: The target antigen is unknown.

The source was whole blood, collected in connection with sensitization to the hapten diphenylcyclopropenone (DPC). The chain carries TRBV7-9 and TRBJ1-2; TRBD1 matches at 8 bases. This sequence was found in a woman between 18 and 29 years old with alopecia areata. Some clones in this sample may be carry-over from other donors' samples. The CDR3 is CASSLRQGNYGYTF. The CDR3 region has the DNA TGTGCCAGCAGCTTAAGACAGGGGAACTATGGCTACACCTTC.